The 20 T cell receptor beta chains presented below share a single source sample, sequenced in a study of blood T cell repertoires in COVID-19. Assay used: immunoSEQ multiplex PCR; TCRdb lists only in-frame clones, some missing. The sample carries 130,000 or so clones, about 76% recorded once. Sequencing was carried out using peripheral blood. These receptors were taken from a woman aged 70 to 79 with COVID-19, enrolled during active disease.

This CDR3 reads CASSLITGGLYSNQPQHF. CDR3 bases: TGTGCCAGCAGCTTGATAACAGGGGGCCTATATAGCAATCAGCCCCAGCATTTT. The chain couples TRBV5-8 to TRBJ1-5; 9 positions agree with TRBD1. V was clipped by 1 base and J by 0 bases; unmatched bases: 8. The V gene's germline CDR1 is SGHTS and CDR2 YDEGEE. CDR3 length: 18 residues.

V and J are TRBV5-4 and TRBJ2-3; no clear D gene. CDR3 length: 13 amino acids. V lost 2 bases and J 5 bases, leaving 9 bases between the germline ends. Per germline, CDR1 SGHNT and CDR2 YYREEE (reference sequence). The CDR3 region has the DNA TGTGCCAGCAGCTTATGGCACATAGATACGCAGTATTTT. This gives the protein CASSLWHIDTQYF.

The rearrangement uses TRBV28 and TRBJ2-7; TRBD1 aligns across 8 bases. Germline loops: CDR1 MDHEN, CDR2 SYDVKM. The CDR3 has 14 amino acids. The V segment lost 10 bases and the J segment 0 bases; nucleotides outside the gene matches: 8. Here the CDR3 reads CAIQGQGFSYEQYF. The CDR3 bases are TGTGCCATCCAAGGACAGGGCTTCTCCTACGAGCAGTACTTC.

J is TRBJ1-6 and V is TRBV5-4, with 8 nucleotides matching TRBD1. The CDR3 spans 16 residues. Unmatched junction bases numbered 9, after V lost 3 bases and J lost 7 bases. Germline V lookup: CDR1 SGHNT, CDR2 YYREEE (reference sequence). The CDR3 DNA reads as TGTGCCAGCAGCTATCCCGGGACAGGTCACAATTCACCCCTCCACTTT. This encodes CASSYPGTGHNSPLHF.

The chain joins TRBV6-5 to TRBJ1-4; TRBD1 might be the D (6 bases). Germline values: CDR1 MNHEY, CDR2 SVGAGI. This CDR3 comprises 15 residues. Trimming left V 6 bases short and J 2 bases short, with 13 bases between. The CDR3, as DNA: TGTGCCAGCAGGAACAGGGCCGCGACTAATGAAAAACTGTTTTTT. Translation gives CASRNRAATNEKLFF.

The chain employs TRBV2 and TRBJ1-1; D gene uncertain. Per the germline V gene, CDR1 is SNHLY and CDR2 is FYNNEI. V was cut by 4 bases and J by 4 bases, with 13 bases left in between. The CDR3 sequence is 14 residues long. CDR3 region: CASSVSGVGTEAFF. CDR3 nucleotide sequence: TGTGCCAGCAGTGTCTCCGGGGTTGGCACTGAAGCTTTCTTT.

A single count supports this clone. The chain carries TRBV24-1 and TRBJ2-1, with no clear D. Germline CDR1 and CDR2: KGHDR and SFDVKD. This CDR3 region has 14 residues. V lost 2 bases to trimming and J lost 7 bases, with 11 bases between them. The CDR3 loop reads CATSDSVFRNEQFF. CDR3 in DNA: TGTGCCACCAGTGATTCGGTATTCAGGAATGAGCAGTTCTTC.

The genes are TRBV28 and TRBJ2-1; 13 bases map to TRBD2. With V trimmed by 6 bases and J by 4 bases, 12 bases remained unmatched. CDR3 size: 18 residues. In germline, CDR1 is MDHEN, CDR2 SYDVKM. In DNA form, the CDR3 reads TGTGCCAGCAGCCCAAGCCCGGGACTAGCGGGATTATACAATGAGCAGTTCTTC. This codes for CASSPSPGLAGLYNEQFF.

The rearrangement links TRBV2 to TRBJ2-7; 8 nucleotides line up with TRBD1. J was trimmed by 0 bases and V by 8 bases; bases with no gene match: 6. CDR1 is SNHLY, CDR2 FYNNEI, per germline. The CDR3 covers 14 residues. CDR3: CASLTGGISYEQYF. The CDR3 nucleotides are TGTGCCAGCCTAACAGGGGGAATCTCCTACGAGCAGTACTTC.

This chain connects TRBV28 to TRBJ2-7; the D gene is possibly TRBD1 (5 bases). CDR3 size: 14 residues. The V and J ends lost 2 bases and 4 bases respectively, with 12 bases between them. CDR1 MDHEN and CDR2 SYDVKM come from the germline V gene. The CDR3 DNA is TGTGCCAGCAGTTTAAATGGGGCCACTTACGAGCAGTACTTC. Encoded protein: CASSLNGATYEQYF.

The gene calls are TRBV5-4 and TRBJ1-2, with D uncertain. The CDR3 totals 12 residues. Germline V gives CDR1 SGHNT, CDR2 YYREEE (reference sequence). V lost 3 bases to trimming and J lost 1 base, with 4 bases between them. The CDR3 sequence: CASSSFNYGYTF. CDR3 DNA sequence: TGTGCCAGCAGCTCGTTTAACTATGGCTACACCTTC.

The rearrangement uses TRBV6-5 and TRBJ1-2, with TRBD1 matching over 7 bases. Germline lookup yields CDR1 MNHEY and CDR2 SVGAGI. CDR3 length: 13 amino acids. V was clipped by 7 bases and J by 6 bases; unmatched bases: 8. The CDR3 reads CASTLGQLNGYTF. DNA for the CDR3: TGTGCCAGCACCCTGGGACAGCTTAATGGCTACACCTTC.

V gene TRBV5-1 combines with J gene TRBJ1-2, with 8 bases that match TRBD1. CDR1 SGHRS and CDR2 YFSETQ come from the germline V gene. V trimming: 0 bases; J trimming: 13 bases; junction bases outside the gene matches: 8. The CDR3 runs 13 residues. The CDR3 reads CASSLGHTGTGTF. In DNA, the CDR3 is TGCGCCAGCAGCTTGGGCCACACCGGGACAGGCACCTTC. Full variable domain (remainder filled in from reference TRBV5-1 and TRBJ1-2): KAGVTQTPRYLIKTRGQQVTLSCSPISGHRSVSWYQQTPGQGLQFLFEYFSETQRNKGNFPGRFSGRQFSNSRSEMNVSTLELGDSALYLCASSLGHTGTGTFGSGTRLTVV.

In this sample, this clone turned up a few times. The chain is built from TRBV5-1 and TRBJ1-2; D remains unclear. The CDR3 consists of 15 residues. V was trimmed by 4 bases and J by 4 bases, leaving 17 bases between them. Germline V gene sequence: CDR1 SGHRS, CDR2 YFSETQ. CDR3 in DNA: TGCGCCAGCAGCCCGGCCCCTGAGGGTGGCTATGGCTACACCTTC. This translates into CASSPAPEGGYGYTF.

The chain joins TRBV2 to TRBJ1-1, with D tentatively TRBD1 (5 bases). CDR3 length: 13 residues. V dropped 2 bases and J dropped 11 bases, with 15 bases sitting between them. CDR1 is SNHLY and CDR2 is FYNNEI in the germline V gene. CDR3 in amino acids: CASSESSGSVAFF. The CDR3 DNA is TGTGCCAGCAGTGAAAGTTCAGGGTCAGTCGCTTTCTTT.

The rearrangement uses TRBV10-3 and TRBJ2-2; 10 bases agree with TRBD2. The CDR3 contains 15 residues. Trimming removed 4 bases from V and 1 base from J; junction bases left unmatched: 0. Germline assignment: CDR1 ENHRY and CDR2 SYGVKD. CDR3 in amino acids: CAISVAGGNTGELFF. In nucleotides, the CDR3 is TGTGCCATCAGTGTAGCGGGGGGGAACACCGGGGAGCTGTTTTTT.

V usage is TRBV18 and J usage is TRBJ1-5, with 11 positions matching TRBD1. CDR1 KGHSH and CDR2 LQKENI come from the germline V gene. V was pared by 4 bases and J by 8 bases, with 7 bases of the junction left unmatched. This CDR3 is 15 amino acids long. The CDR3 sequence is CASSLGTGGNEPQHF. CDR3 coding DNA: TGTGCCAGCTCACTGGGGACAGGGGGGAATGAGCCCCAGCATTTT.

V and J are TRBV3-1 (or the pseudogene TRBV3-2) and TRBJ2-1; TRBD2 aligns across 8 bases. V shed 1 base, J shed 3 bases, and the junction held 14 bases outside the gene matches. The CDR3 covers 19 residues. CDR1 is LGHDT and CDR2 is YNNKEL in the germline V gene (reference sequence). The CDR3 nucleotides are TGTGCCAGCAGCCAAGGTCAGCGGGGGAAAGGAGTAGGCTACAATGAGCAGTTCTTC. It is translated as CASSQGQRGKGVGYNEQFF.

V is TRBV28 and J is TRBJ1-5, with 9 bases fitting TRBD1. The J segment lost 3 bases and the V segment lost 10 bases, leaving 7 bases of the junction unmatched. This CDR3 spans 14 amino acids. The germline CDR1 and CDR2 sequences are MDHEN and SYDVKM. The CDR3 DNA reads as TGTGCCAACCAGGGACAGGGCCTCAATCAGCCCCAGCATTTT. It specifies CANQGQGLNQPQHF.

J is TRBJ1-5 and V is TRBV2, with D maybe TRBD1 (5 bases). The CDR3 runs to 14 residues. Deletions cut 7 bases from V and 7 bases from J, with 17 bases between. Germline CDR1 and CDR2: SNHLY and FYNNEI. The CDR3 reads CASTGGGGMQPQHF. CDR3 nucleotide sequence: TGTGCCAGCACCGGCGGGGGTGGTATGCAGCCCCAGCATTTT. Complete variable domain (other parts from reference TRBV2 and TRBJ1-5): EPEVTQTPSHQVTQMGQEVILRCVPISNHLYFYWYRQILGQKVEFLVSFYNNEISEKSEIFDDQFSVERPDGSNFTLKIRSTKLEDSAMYFCASTGGGGMQPQHFGDGTRLSIL.